The TCR beta chain under discussion was sequenced for a study of blood T cell repertoires in COVID-19. The data were produced by immunoSEQ multiplex PCR, yet TCRdb's version contains in-frame clones alone and is incomplete. The sample shows tens of thousands of clones, about 84% of them seen only once. Germline V gives CDR1 MNHEY, CDR2 SVGAGI. The CDR3 totals 14 residues. The V gene lost 2 bases and the J gene lost 1 base, with 8 bases spanning the gap. This chain uses TRBV6-5 with TRBJ2-5; D ambiguous. Sequencing was done on a sample of peripheral blood. The clonotype comes from a human donor in a cohort sampled during active COVID-19. Written as DNA, the CDR3 is TGTGCCAGCAGTTACGGGCGCCTCCAAGAGACCCAGTACTTC. It codes for CASSYGRLQETQYF.